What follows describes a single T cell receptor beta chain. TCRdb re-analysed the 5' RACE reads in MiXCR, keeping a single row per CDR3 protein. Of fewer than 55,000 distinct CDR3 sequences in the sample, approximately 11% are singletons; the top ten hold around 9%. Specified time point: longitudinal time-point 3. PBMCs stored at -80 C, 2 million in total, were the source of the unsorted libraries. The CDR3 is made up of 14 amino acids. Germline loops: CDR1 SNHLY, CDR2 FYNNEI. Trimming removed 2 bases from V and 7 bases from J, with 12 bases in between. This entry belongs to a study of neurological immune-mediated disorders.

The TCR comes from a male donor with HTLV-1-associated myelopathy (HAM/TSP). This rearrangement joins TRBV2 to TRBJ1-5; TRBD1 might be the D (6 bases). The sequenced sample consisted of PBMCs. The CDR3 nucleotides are TGTGCCAGCAGTGAATGGGGGCAGGGGCAGCCCCAGCATTTT. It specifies CASSEWGQGQPQHF.